This TCR beta chain emerged from a study of cytomegalovirus exposure and HLA in healthy donors. The CDR3 loop spans 12 amino acids. V was pared by 3 bases and J by 7 bases, with 2 bases of the junction left unmatched. Germline V CDR1 and CDR2: SQVTM, ANQGSEA. The donors were healthy bone marrow donors. A multiplex PCR was run with 60 Vbeta primers and 13 Jbeta primers. TCRdb keeps only in-frame clones here, not all; method: immunoSEQ multiplex PCR. The sample has 60,000 to 95,000 clones; around 84% are singletons. Turning to this clone: Its antigen is not known.

Study-level findings and limits: After further analysis at a later stage, 16,951 TCR beta sequences were associated with HLA alleles at 0.05 false discovery rate. It was shown in a later analysis that HLA-associated TCR beta chains were more clonally expanded than other, equally common chains. TCR beta V- and J-gene trimming was later associated with a missense DCLRE1C variant.

The sequenced sample was PBMCs. This chain joins TRBV29-1 and TRBJ2-2; 7 nucleotides align to TRBD1. The TCR was taken from a woman in her thirties or forties in good health and CMV-seropositive. CDR3 sequence reads: CSVDRGNGELFF. DNA of the CDR3: TGCAGCGTTGACAGGGGGAACGGGGAGCTGTTTTTT.